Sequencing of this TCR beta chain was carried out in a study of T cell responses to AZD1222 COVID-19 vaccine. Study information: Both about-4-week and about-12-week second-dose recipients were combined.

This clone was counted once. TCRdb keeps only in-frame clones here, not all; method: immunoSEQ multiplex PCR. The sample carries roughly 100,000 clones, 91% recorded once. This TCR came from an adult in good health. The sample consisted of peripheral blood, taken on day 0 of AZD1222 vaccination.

CDR3 DNA: TGCGCCAGCAGCCCCGCCTGGGGTAGCACTGAAGCTTTCTTT. Translated, it gives CASSPAWGSTEAFF. The chain is built from TRBV5-1 and TRBJ1-1, with D unclear. The ends were cut back, 4 bases at V and 4 bases at J, with 14 bases in the middle. The germline gives CDR1 SGHRS, CDR2 YFSETQ. The CDR3 is 14 residues long.